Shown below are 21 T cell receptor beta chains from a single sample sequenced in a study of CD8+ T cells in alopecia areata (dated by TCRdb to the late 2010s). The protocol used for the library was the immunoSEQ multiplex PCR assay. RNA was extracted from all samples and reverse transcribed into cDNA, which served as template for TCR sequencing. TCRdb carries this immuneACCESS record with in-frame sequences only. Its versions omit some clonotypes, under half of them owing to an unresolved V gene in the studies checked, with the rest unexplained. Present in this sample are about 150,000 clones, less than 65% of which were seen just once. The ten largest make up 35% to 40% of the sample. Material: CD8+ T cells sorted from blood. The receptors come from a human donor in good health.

Here the CDR3 reads CASSADTGFFATNEKLFF. The CDR3 bases are TGTGCCAGCAGCGCCGACACAGGGTTCTTTGCAACTAATGAAAAACTGTTTTTT. The chain has TRBV9 and TRBJ1-4, with D tentatively TRBD1 (6 bases). Germline-derived CDR1 and CDR2 are SGDLS and YYNGEE. This CDR3 has 18 amino acids. Trimming stripped 3 bases from V and 0 bases from J, with 18 bases between.

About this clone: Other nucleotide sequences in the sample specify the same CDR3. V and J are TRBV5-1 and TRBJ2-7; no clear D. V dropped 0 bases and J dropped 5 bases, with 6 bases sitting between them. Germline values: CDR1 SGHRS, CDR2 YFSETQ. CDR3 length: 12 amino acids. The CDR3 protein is CASSLGGHEQYF. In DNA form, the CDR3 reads TGCGCCAGCAGCTTGGGCGGCCACGAGCAGTACTTC. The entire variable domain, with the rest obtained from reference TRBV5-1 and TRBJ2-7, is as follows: KAGVTQTPRYLIKTRGQQVTLSCSPISGHRSVSWYQQTPGQGLQFLFEYFSETQRNKGNFPGRFSGRQFSNSRSEMNVSTLELGDSALYLCASSLGGHEQYFGPGTRLTVT.

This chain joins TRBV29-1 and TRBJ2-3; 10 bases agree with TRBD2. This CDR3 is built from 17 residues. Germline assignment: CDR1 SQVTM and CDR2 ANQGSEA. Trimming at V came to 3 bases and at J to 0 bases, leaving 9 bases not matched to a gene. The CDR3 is CSVDPGLARSSTDTQYF. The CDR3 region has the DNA TGCAGCGTTGACCCGGGACTAGCGAGGAGTAGCACAGATACGCAGTATTTT.

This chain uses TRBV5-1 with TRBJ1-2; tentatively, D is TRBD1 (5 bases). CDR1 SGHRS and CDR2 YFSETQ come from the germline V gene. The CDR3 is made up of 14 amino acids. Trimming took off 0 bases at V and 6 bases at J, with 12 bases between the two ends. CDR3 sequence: CASSLDGADDGYTF. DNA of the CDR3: TGCGCCAGCAGCTTGGACGGGGCAGATGATGGCTACACCTTC.

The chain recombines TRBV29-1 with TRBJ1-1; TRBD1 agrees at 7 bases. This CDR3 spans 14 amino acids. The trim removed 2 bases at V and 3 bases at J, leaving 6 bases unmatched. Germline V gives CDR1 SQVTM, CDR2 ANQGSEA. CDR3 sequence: CSVEWLGTDTEAFF. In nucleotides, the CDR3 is TGCAGCGTTGAATGGCTCGGGACAGACACTGAAGCTTTCTTT. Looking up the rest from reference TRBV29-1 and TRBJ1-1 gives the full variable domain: SAVISQKPSRDICQRGTSLTIQCQVDSQVTMMFWYRQQPGQSLTLIATANQGSEATYESGFVIDKFPISRPNLTFSTLTVSNMSPEDSSIYLCSVEWLGTDTEAFFGQGTRLTVV.

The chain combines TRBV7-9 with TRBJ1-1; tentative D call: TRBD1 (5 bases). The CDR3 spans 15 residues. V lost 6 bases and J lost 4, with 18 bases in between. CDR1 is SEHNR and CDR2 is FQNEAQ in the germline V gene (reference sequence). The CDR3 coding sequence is TGTGCCAGCAGTGCAATAGGGGTTCGGGGCACTGAAGCTTTCTTT. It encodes CASSAIGVRGTEAFF. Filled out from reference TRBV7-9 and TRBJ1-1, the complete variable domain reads DTGVSQNPRHKITKRGQNVTFRCDPISEHNRLYWYRQTLGQGPEFLTYFQNEAQLEKSRLLSDRFSAERPKGSFSTLEIQRTEQGDSAMYLCASSAIGVRGTEAFFGQGTRLTVV.

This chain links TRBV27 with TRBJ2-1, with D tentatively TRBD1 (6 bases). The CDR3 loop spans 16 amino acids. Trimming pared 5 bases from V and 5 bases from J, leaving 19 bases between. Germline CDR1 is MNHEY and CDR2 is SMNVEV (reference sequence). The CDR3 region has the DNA TGTGCCAGCAGTCTACAGGGTCCCCCCCGAGACAATGAGCAGTTCTTC. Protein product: CASSLQGPPRDNEQFF.

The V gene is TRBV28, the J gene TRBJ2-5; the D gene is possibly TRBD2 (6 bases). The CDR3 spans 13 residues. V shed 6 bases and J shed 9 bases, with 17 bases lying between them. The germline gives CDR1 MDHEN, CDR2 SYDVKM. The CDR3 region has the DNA TGTGCCAGCAGCCCAGTGGGTACGGGGGCCCAGTACTTC. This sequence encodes CASSPVGTGAQYF.

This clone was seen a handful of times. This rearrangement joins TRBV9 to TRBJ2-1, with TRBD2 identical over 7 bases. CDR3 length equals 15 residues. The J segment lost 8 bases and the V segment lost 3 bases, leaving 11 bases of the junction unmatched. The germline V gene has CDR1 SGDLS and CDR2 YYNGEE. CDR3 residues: CASSAEGRDRDEQFF. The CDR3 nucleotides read TGTGCCAGCAGCGCTGAAGGGAGGGATAGGGATGAGCAGTTCTTC.

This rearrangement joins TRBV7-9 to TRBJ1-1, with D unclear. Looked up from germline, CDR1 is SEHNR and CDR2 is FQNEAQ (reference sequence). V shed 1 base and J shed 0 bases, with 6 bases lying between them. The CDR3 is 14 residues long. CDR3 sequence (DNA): TGTGCCAGCAGCTTAGGATCCATGAACACTGAAGCTTTCTTT. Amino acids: CASSLGSMNTEAFF.

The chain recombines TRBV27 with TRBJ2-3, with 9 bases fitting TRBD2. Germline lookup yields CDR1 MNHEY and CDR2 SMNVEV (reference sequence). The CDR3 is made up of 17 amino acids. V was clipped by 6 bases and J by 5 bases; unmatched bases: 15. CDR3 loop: CASRPGSGSIGVDTQYF. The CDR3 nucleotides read TGTGCCAGCAGGCCGGGTAGCGGGAGCATTGGAGTAGATACGCAGTATTTT.

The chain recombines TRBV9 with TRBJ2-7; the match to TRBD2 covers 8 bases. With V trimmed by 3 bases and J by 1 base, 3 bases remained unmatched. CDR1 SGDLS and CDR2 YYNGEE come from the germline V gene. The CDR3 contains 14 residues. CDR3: CASSATSVSYEQYF. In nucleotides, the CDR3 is TGTGCCAGCAGCGCGACTAGCGTATCCTACGAGCAGTACTTC.

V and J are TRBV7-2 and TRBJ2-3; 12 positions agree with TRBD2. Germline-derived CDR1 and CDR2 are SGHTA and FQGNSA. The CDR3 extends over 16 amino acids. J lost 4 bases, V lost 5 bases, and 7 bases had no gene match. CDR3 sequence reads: CASSPGLAGGSDTQYF. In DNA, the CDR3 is TGTGCCAGCAGCCCGGGACTAGCGGGTGGTTCAGATACGCAGTATTTT.

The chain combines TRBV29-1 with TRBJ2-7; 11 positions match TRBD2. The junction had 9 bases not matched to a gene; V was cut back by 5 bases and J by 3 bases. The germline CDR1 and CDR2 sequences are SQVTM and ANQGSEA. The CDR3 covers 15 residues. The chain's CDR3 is CSVTGTSGSRYEQYF. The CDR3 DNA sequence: TGCAGCGTTACCGGGACTAGCGGATCTCGCTACGAGCAGTACTTC.

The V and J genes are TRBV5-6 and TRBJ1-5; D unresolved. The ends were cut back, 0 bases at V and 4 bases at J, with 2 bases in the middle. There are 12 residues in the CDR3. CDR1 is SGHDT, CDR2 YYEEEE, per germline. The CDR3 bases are TGTGCCAGCAGCTTGGATAATCAGCCCCAGCATTTT. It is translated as CASSLDNQPQHF. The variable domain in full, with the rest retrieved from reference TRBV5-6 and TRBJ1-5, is DAGVTQSPTHLIKTRGQQVTLRCSPKSGHDTVSWYQQALGQGPQFIFQYYEEEERQRGNFPDRFSGHQFPNYSSELNVNALLLGDSALYLCASSLDNQPQHFGDGTRLSIL.

The CDR3 reads CASSPRTGFEQFF. The CDR3 bases are TGTGCCAGTAGTCCAAGGACAGGGTTTGAGCAGTTCTTC. The chain carries TRBV19 and TRBJ2-1; 8 nucleotides agree with TRBD1. Trimming removed 5 bases from V and 9 bases from J; junction bases left unmatched: 6. The germline gives CDR1 LNHDA, CDR2 SQIVND (reference sequence). This CDR3 is built from 13 residues.

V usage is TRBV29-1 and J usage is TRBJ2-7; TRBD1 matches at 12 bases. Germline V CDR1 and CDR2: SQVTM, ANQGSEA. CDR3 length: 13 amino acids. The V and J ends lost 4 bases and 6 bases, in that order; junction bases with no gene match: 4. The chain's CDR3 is CSVGDRGLREQYF. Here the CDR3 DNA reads TGCAGCGTTGGGGACAGGGGGCTACGCGAGCAGTACTTC.

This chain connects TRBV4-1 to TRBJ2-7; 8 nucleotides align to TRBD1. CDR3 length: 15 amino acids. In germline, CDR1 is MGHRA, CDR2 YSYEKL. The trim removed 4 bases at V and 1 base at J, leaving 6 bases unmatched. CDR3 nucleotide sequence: TGCGCCAGCAGCCCCGGACAGGGTGGGTCCTACGAGCAGTACTTC. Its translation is CASSPGQGGSYEQYF.

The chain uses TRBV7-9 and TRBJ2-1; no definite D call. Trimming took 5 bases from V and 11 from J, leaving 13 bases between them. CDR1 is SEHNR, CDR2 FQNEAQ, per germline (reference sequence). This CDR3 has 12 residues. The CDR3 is CASSLGGYQQFF. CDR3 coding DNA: TGTGCCAGCAGCCTAGGCGGCTACCAGCAGTTCTTC. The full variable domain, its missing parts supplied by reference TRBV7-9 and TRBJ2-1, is DTGVSQNPRHKITKRGQNVTFRCDPISEHNRLYWYRQTLGQGPEFLTYFQNEAQLEKSRLLSDRFSAERPKGSFSTLEIQRTEQGDSAMYLCASSLGGYQQFFGPGTRLTVL.

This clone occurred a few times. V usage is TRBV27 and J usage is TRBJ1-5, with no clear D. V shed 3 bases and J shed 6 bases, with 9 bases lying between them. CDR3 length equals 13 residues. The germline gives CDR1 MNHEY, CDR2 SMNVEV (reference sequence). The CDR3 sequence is CASSLNGVQPQHF. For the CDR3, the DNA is TGTGCCAGCAGTTTGAACGGGGTTCAGCCCCAGCATTTT.

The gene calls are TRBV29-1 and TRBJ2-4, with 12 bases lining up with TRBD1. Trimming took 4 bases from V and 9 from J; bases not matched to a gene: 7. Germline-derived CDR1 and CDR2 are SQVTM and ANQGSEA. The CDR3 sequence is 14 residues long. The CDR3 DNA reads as TGCAGCGTTGTAGAGGGGACAGGGGGCATCATTCAGTACTTC. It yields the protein CSVVEGTGGIIQYF.